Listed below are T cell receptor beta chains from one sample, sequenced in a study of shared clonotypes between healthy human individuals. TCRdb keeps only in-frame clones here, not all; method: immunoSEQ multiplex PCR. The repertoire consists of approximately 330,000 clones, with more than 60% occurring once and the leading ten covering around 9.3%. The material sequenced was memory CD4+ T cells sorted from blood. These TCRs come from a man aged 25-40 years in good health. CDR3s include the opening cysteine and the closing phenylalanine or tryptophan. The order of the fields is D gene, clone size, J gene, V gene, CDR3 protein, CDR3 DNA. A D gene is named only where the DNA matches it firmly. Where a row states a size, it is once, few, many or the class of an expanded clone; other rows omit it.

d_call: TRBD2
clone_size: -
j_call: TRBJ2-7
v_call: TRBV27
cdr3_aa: CASSLLAGDLYEQYF
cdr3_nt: TGTGCCAGCAGTTTATTGGCGGGGGACCTATACGAGCAGTACTTC

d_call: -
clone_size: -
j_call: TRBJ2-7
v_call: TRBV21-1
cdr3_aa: CASSKGDPYYEQYF
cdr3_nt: TGTGCCAGCAGCAAAGGGGACCCCTACTACGAGCAGTACTTC

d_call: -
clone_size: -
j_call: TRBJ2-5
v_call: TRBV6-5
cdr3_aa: CASSYLPIGQETQYF
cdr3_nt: TGTGCCAGCAGTTACCTTCCGATAGGCCAAGAGACCCAGTACTTC

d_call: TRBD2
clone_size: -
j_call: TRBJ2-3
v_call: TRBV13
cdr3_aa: CASSLERELGSTDTQYF
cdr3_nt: TGTGCCAGCAGCTTGGAGCGGGAGTTGGGAAGCACAGATACGCAGTATTTT

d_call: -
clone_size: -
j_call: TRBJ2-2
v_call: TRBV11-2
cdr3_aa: CASSPLRSTGELFF
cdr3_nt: TGTGCCAGCAGCCCCCTTAGGAGTACCGGGGAGCTGTTTTTT

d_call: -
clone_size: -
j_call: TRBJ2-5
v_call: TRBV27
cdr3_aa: CASKSTAGVRQETQYF
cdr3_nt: TGTGCCAGCAAATCTACAGCAGGGGTACGGCAAGAGACCCAGTACTTC

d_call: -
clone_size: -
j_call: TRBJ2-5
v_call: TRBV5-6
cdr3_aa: CASSPTGSETQYF
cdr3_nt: TGTGCCAGCAGCCCAACAGGGTCTGAGACCCAGTACTTC

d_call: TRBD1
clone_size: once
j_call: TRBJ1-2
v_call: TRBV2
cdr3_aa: CASRWQGDYGYTF
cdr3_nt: TGTGCCAGCAGGTGGCAGGGGGACTATGGCTACACCTTC

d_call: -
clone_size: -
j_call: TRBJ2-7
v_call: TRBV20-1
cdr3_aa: CSARGRYEQYF
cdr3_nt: TGCAGTGCTAGAGGCCGCTACGAGCAGTACTTC

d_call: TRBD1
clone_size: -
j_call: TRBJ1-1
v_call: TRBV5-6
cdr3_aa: CASRRNRGYTEAFF
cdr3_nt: TGTGCCAGCAGACGAAACAGGGGTTACACTGAAGCTTTCTTT

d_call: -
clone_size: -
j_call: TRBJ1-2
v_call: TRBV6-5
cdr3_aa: CASKPGINYGYTF
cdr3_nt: TGTGCCAGCAAGCCGGGAATTAACTATGGCTACACCTTC

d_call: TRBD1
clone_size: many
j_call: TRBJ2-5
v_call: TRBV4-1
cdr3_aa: CASSHKQGLQETQYF
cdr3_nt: TGCGCCAGCAGCCACAAACAGGGGCTTCAAGAGACCCAGTACTTC

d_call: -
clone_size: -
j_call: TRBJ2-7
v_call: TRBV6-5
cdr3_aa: CASSYEASWSYEQYF
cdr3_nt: TGTGCCAGCAGTTACGAGGCGAGCTGGTCCTACGAGCAGTACTTC

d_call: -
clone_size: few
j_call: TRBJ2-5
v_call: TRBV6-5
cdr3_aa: CASTRGQTQYF
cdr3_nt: TGTGCCAGCACCCGCGGGCAGACCCAGTACTTC

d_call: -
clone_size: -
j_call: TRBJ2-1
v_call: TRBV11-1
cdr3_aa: CASSLIGPSNEQFF
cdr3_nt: TGTGCCAGCAGCTTGATAGGGCCTTCGAATGAGCAGTTCTTC

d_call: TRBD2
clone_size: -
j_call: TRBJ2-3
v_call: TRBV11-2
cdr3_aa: CASSPQREGLRDTQYF
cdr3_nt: TGTGCCAGCAGCCCCCAGCGGGAGGGCCTAAGAGATACGCAGTATTTT

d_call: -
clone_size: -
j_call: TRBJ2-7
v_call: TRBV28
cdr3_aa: CASSPRGAPSYEQYF
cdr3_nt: TGTGCCAGCAGTCCCCGGGGGGCCCCTTCCTACGAGCAGTACTTC

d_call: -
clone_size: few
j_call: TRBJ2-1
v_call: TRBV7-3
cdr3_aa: CASSLGVDEQFF
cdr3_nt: TGTGCCAGCAGCTTAGGCGTGGATGAGCAGTTCTTC

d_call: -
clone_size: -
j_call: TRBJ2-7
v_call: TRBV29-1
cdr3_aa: CSVEDPTASYEQYF
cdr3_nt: TGCAGCGTTGAAGACCCGACAGCCTCCTACGAGCAGTACTTC

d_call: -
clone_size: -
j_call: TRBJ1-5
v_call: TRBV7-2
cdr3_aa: CASSSVTYQPQHF
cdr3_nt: TGTGCCAGCAGCTCCGTAACCTATCAGCCCCAGCATTTT

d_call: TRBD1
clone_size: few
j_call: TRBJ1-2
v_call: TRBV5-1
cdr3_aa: CASSFTGGAGGYTF
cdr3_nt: TGCGCCAGCAGCTTTACAGGGGGCGCGGGTGGCTACACCTTC

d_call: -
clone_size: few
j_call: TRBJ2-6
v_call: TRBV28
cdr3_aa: CASSSSGANVLTF
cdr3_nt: TGTGCCAGCAGTTCCTCTGGGGCCAACGTCCTGACTTTC

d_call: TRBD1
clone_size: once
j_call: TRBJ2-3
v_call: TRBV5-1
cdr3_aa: CASSLVGQGGTDTQYF
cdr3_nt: TGCGCCAGCAGCTTGGTGGGACAGGGGGGCACAGATACGCAGTATTTT

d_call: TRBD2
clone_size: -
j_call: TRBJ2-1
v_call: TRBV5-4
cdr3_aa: CASSLGTSGRNNEQFF
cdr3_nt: TGTGCCAGCAGCTTGGGGACTAGCGGGAGAAACAATGAGCAGTTCTTC

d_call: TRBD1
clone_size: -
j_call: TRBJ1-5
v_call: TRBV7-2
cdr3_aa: CASSSSPGTGGSRQPQHF
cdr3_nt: TGTGCCAGCAGCTCGAGCCCCGGGACAGGGGGGAGTCGTCAGCCCCAGCATTTT

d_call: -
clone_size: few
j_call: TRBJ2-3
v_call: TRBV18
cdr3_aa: CASSPDAPRSTDTQYF
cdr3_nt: TGTGCCAGCTCCCCGGACGCCCCGAGGAGCACAGATACGCAGTATTTT

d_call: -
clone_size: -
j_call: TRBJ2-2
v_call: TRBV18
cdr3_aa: CASSPVTVSTGELFF
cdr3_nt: TGTGCCAGCTCACCAGTGACAGTCAGCACCGGGGAGCTGTTTTTT

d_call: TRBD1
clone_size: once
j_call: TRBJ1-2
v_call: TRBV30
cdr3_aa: CAWSVLGQGKAGYTF
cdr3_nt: TGTGCCTGGAGTGTACTGGGACAGGGGAAAGCGGGCTACACCTTC

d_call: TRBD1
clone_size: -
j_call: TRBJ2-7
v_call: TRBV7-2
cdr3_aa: CASGQDYEQYF
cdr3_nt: TGTGCCAGCGGACAGGACTACGAGCAGTACTTC

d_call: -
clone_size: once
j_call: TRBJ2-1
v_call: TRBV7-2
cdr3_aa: CASSLDEYNEQFF
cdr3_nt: TGTGCCAGCAGCTTAGACGAATACAATGAGCAGTTCTTC

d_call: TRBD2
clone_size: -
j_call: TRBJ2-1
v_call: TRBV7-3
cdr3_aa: CASSFSAGGLYNEQFF
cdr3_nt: TGTGCCAGCAGCTTCTCAGCGGGAGGACTATACAATGAGCAGTTCTTC

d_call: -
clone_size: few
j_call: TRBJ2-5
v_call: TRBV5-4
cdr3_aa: CASSAAGTWDGTQYF
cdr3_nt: TGTGCCAGCAGCGCCGCCGGGACCTGGGATGGGACCCAGTACTTC

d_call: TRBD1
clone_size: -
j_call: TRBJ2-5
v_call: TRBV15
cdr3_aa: CATSRVPGQAKETQYF
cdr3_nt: TGTGCCACCAGCAGAGTTCCGGGACAGGCAAAAGAGACCCAGTACTTC

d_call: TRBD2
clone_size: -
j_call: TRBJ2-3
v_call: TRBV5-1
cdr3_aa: CASSQTSGRASDTQYF
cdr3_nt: TGCGCCAGCAGCCAAACTAGCGGGAGGGCCTCAGATACGCAGTATTTT

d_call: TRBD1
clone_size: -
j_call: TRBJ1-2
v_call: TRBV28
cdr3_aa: CASKVRQGNGYTF
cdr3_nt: TGTGCCAGCAAAGTAAGACAGGGAAATGGCTACACCTTC

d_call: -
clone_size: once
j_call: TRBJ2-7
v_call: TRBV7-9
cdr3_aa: CASSLARETYYF
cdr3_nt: TGTGCCAGCAGCTTAGCGCGTGAAACCTACTACTTC

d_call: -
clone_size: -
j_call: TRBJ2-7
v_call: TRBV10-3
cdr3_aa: CASRGGIGQGSYEQYF
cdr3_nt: TGTGCCTCCCGGGGGGGTATCGGACAGGGCTCCTACGAGCAGTACTTC

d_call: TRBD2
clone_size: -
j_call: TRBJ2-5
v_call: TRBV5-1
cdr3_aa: CASSLLAGAETQYF
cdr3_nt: TGCGCCAGCAGCTTATTAGCGGGAGCGGAGACCCAGTACTTC